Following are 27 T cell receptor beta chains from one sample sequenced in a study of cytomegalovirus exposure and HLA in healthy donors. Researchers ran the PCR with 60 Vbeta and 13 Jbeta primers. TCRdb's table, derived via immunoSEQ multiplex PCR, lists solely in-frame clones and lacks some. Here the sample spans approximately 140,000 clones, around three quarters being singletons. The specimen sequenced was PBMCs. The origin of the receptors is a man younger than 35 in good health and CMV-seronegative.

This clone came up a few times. This CDR3 is CASSDQASGDQNRQFF. CDR3 coding DNA: TGTGCCAGCAGTGACCAAGCTAGCGGGGACCAAAACCGGCAGTTCTTC. This rearrangement joins TRBV6-4 to TRBJ2-1; TRBD2 agrees at 9 bases. The germline gives CDR1 MRHNA, CDR2 SNTAGT. The CDR3 runs to 16 residues. V lost 2 bases, J lost 12 bases, and 14 bases stayed unmatched.

In DNA, the CDR3 is TGCGCCAGCAGCTTGGATACGAGCGCAGGGTCTGGATCCCAGTACTTC. Its protein product is CASSLDTSAGSGSQYF. This rearrangement joins TRBV5-1 to TRBJ2-5, with D perhaps TRBD1 (5 bases). V was trimmed by 0 bases and J by 9 bases, leaving 21 bases between them. The CDR3 runs to 16 residues. Germline CDR1 is SGHRS and CDR2 is YFSETQ.

CDR3 sequence (DNA): TGTGCCAGCAGTACAGGAGATCTTAGCAATCAGCCCCAGCATTTT. This translates into CASSTGDLSNQPQHF. The chain links TRBV27 to TRBJ1-5; possible D gene TRBD1, 5 bases. Trimming stripped 5 bases from V and 0 bases from J, with 11 bases between. This CDR3 has 15 residues. Germline CDR1 MNHEY, CDR2 SMNVEV (reference sequence).

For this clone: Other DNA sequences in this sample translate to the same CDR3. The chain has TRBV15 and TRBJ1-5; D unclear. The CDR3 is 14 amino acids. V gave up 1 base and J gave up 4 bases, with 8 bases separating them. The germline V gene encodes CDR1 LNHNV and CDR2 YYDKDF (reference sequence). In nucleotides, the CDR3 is TGTGCCACCAGCAGAGGCGAGGGTAATCAGCCCCAGCATTTT. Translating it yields CATSRGEGNQPQHF.

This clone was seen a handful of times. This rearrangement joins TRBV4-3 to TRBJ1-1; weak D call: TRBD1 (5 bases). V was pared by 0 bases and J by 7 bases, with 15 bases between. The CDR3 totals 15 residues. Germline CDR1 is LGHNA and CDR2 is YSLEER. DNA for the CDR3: TGCGCCAGCAGCCAAGACGAAGGGGTGACGGATGAAGCTTTCTTT. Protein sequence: CASSQDEGVTDEAFF.

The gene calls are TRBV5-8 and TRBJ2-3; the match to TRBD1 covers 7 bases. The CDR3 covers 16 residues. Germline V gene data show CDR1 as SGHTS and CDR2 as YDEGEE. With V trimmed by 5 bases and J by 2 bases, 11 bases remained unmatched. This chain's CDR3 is CASRKTGLPLTDTQYF. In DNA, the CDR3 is TGTGCCAGCAGGAAGACAGGGCTACCCCTCACAGATACGCAGTATTTT.

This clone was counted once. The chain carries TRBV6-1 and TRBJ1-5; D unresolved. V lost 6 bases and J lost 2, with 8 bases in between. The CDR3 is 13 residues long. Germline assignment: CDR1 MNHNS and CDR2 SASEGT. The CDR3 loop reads CASRDLGNQPQHF. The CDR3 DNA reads TGTGCCAGCAGGGACTTGGGCAATCAGCCCCAGCATTTT.

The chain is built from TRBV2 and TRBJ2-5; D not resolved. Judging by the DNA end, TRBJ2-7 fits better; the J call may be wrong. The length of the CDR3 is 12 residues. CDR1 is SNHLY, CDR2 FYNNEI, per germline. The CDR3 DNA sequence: TGTGCCAGCGTCGTGGTCTCCTACGAGCAGTACTTC. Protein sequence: CASVVVSYEQYF.

CDR3 sequence (DNA): TGTGCCAGCAGCTCTTTCGCAGGGGAATCCTACGAGCAGTACTTC. Translation gives CASSSFAGESYEQYF. The rearrangement joins TRBV5-5 to TRBJ2-7, with D possibly TRBD1 on 6 matching bases. V was trimmed by 3 bases and J by 1 base, leaving 14 bases between them. Germline-derived CDR1 and CDR2 are SGHKS and YYEKEE (reference sequence). The CDR3 has 15 amino acids.

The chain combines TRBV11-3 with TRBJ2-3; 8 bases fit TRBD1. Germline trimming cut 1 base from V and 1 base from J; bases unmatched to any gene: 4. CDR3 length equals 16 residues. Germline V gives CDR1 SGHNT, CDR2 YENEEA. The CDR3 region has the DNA TGTGCCAGCAGCTTAGCGCGCAGGGGGCGCACAGATACGCAGTATTTT. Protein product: CASSLARRGRTDTQYF.

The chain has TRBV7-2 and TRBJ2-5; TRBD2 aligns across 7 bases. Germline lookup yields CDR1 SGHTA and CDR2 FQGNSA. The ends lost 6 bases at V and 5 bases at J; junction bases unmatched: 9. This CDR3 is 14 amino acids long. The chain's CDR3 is CASRATGGGETQYF. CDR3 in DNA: TGTGCCAGCAGGGCTACGGGGGGAGGGGAGACCCAGTACTTC. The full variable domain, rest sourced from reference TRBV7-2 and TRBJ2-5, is GAGVSQSPSNKVTEKGKDVELRCDPISGHTALYWYRQSLGQGLEFLIYFQGNSAPDKSGLPSDRFSAERTGGSVSTLTIQRTQQEDSAVYLCASRATGGGETQYFGPGTRLLVL.

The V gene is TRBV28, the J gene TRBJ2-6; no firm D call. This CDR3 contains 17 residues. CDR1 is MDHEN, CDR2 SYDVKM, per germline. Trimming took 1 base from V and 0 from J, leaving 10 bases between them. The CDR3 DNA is TGTGCCAGCAGTTTATTGGCAGGTTCCTCTGGGGCCAACGTCCTGACTTTC. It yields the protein CASSLLAGSSGANVLTF.

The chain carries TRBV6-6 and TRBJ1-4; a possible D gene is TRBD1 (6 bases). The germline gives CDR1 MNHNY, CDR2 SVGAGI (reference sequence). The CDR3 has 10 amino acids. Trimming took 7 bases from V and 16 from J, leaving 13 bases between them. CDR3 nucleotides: TGTGCCAGCAAGGGGGGACTAGAGTTTTTT. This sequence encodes CASKGGLEFF.

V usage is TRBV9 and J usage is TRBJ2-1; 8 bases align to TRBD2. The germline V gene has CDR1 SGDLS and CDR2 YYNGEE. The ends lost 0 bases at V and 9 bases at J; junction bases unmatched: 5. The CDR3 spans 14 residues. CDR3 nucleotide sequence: TGTGCCAGCAGCGTAGCGGGGGGGCATAGTGAGCAGTTCTTC. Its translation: CASSVAGGHSEQFF.

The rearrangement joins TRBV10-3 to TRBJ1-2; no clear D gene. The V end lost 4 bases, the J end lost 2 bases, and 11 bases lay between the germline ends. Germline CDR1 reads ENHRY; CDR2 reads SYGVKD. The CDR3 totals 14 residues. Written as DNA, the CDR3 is TGTGCCATCAGTGCGAGGGTTCAGAACTATGGCTACACCTTC. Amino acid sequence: CAISARVQNYGYTF.

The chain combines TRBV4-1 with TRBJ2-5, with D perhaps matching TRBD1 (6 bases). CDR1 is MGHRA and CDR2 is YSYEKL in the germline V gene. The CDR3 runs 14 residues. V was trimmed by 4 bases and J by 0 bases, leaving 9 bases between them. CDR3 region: CASSPRQDQETQYF. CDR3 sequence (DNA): TGCGCCAGCAGCCCCCGACAGGACCAAGAGACCCAGTACTTC.

CDR3 in DNA: TGTGCCAGCAGCAGTAGGGGACAGGAGTCCTACGAGCAGTACTTC. Amino acid sequence: CASSSRGQESYEQYF. The chain links TRBV7-2 to TRBJ2-7; TRBD1 matches at 8 bases. Trimming cost V 5 bases and J 1 base; bases outside gene matches: 7. The CDR3 is 15 residues long. The germline V gene encodes CDR1 SGHTA and CDR2 FQGNSA.

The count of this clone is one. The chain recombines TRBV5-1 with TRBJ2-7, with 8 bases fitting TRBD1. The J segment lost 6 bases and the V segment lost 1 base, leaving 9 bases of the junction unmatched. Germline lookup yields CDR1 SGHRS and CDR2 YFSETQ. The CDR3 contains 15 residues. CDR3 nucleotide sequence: TGCGCCAGCAGCTTGAGAATGGACAGGGAGAGCGAGCAGTACTTC. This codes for CASSLRMDRESEQYF.

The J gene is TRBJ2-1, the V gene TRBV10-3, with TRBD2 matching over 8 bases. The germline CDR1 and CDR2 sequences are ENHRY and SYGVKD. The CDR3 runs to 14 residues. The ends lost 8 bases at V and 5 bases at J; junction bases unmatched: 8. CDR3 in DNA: TGTGCCATCCTCAGCGGGGGCCCCCACAATGAGCAGTTCTTC. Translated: CAILSGGPHNEQFF.

The CDR3 DNA is TGTGCCAGCAGCGACCGACGGGGGGTTCTCGGCACTGAAGCTTTCTTT. As protein: CASSDRRGVLGTEAFF. The chain uses TRBV7-9 and TRBJ1-1; possibly TRBD1 for D (5 bases). Trimming took off 5 bases at V and 4 bases at J, with 20 bases between the two ends. The germline CDR1 and CDR2 sequences are SEHNR and FQNEAQ (reference sequence). The CDR3 totals 16 residues.

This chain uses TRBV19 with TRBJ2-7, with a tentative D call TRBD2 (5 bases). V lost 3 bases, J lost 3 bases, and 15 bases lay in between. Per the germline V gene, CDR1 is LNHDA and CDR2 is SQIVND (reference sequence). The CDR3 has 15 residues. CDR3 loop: CASSMVVSGNYEQYF. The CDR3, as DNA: TGTGCCAGTAGTATGGTCGTTTCGGGGAACTACGAGCAGTACTTC.

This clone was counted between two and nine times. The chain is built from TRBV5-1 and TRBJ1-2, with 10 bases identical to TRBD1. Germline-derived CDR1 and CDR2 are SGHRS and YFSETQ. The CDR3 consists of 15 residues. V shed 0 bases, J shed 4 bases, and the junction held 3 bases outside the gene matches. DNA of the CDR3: TGCGCCAGCAGCTTGGGACAGGGGGCTAGCTATGGCTACACCTTC. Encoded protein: CASSLGQGASYGYTF.

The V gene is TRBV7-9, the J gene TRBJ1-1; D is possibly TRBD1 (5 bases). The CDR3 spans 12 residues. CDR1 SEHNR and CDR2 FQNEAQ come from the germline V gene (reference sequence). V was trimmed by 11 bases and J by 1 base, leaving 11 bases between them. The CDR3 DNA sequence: TGTGCCTTGGGGGGGAAGAACACTGAAGCTTTCTTT. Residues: CALGGKNTEAFF.

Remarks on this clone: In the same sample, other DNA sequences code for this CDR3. CDR3 amino acids: CASSFSDTEAFF. CDR3 in DNA: TGTGCCAGCAGCTTTTCCGACACTGAAGCTTTCTTT. The chain carries TRBV7-9 and TRBJ1-1; no clear D. The CDR3 has 12 amino acids. The V gene lost 3 bases and the J gene lost 3 bases, with 5 bases spanning the gap. Germline CDR1 is SEHNR and CDR2 is FQNEAQ (reference sequence).

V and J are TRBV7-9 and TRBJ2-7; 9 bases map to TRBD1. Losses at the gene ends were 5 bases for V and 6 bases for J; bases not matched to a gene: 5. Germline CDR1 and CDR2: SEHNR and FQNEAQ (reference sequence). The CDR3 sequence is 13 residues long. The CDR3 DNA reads TGTGCCAGCAGCCGGGACAGGGACGCCGAGCAGTACTTC. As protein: CASSRDRDAEQYF.

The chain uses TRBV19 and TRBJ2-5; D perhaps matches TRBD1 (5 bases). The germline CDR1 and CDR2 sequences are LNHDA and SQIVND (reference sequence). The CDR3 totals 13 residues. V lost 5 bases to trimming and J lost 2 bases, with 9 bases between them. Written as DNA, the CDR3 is TGTGCCAGTAGTCGGGCAGGGCAAGAGACCCAGTACTTC. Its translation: CASSRAGQETQYF.

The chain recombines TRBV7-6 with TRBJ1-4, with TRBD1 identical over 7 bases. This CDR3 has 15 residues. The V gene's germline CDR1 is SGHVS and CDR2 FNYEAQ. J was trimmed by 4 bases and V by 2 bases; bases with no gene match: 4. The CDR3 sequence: CASSLWTGFNEKLFF. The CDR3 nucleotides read TGTGCCAGCAGCTTATGGACAGGCTTTAATGAAAAACTGTTTTTT.